This TCR beta chain was recorded in a study of technical replicates of blood from a handful of donors. Sequenced by immunoSEQ multiplex PCR; TCRdb stores in-frame clones only, minus some. The repertoire includes some 80,000 clones, 90% to 95% of them detected once, and 0.25% sits in the top ten. This clonotype was obtained from a human donor in good health. Input material: T cells isolated from PBMCs.

The CDR3 region is CASSPLRLGQGSYEQYF. The CDR3 DNA is TGTGCCAGCAGTCCCCTTCGATTGGGACAGGGGTCCTACGAGCAGTACTTC. This chain connects TRBV27 to TRBJ2-7; 10 bases fit TRBD1. The ends lost 5 bases at V and 1 base at J; junction bases unmatched: 11. The CDR3 consists of 17 residues. CDR1 and CDR2 (germline): MNHEY, SMNVEV (reference sequence).